The source of this TCR beta chain is a study of T cell responses to AZD1222 COVID-19 vaccine. The study, taken as a whole, reports: All repertoire sampling was performed exclusively after the peak T cell response. Clonal diversity was possibly underestimated, and the donors were mostly white British, with more females. Elevations in Spike-specific TCR breadth and depth followed administration of two AZD1222 doses.

Germline CDR1 is SGHDT and CDR2 is YYEEEE. The CDR3 contains 12 residues. V was trimmed by 0 bases and J by 7 bases, leaving 5 bases between them. Sequencing used immunoSEQ multiplex PCR; TCRdb keeps in-frame clones, though not all of them. Among roughly 150,000 clones listed, over 80% were seen once. This clone showed up just once. The target antigen is unknown. The sequence was obtained from an adult in good health. This specimen consisted of peripheral blood, obtained on day 0 of AZD1222 vaccination. The chain employs TRBV5-6 and TRBJ2-1; D unclear. In nucleotides, the CDR3 is TGTGCCAGCAGCTTGGACCTAAATGAGCAGTTCTTC. Its translation: CASSLDLNEQFF. Full variable domain (rest looked up from reference TRBV5-6 and TRBJ2-1): DAGVTQSPTHLIKTRGQQVTLRCSPKSGHDTVSWYQQALGQGPQFIFQYYEEEERQRGNFPDRFSGHQFPNYSSELNVNALLLGDSALYLCASSLDLNEQFFGPGTRLTVL.